What follows are 20 T cell receptor beta chains derived from one specimen sequenced in a study of CD8 T cells in ankylosing spondylitis. TCRdb reprocessed the 5' RACE reads via MiXCR and lists one record per CDR3 protein. Of about 69,000 distinct CDR3 sequences detected, approximately 5.3% appear once; the ten largest clones hold about 2%. What was sequenced was blood, either unsorted or a sorted T cell fraction (not recorded which). The receptors were gathered from a male donor with ankylosing spondylitis or in good health (not recorded which).

At least ten counts were recorded for this clonotype. The chain has TRBV4-2 and TRBJ2-7; no clear D gene. V lost 1 base, J lost 0 bases, and 7 bases lay in between. This CDR3 spans 14 amino acids. Germline CDR1 LGHNA, CDR2 YNFKEQ. The CDR3 DNA sequence: TGTGCCAGCAGCCAAGGGGAAAGCTCCTACGAGCAGTACTTC. It translates to CASSQGESSYEQYF.

Many counts were recorded for this clonotype. V and J are TRBV24-1 and TRBJ1-2, with D unresolved. V gave up 3 bases and J gave up 6 bases, with 10 bases separating them. The germline V gene encodes CDR1 KGHDR and CDR2 SFDVKD. The CDR3 extends over 13 amino acids. The CDR3 is CATSDRLWHGYTF. CDR3 coding DNA: TGTGCCACCAGTGATCGACTGTGGCATGGCTACACCTTC.

This clonotype occurred a few times. The chain employs TRBV5-1 and TRBJ2-5, with TRBD2 matching over 9 bases. Germline CDR1 SGHRS, CDR2 YFSETQ. CDR3 size: 16 residues. V shed 0 bases and J 1 base; nucleotides not matched to a gene: 4. CDR3 in amino acids: CASSLALSGGQETQYF. For the CDR3, the DNA is TGCGCCAGCAGCTTGGCTCTTAGCGGGGGCCAAGAGACCCAGTACTTC.

This clonotype was recorded many times. The rearrangement links TRBV7-9 to TRBJ2-3, with 7 bases identical to TRBD2. The CDR3 has 14 residues. Losses at the gene ends were 5 bases for V and 4 bases for J; bases not matched to a gene: 6. Germline CDR1 and CDR2: SEHNR and FQNEAQ (reference sequence). The DNA of the CDR3 is TGTGCCAGCAGCCCAGGGAGGGCCGCAGATACGCAGTATTTT. Residues: CASSPGRAADTQYF.

This clonotype was counted ten times or more. This chain joins TRBV30 and TRBJ1-5; D is perhaps TRBD1 (5 bases). The V end lost 5 bases, the J end lost 7 bases, and 12 bases lay between the germline ends. Germline lookup yields CDR1 GTSNPN and CDR2 SVGIG (reference sequence). The CDR3 has 12 amino acids. CDR3 DNA sequence: TGTGCCTGGGGCCGCGGGGGGCAGCCCCAGCATTTT. Protein: CAWGRGGQPQHF.

The V call is TRBV20-1, the J call TRBJ2-7, with D unclear. Trimming removed 3 bases from V and 0 bases from J, with 12 bases in between. Germline-derived CDR1 and CDR2 are DFQATT and SNEGSKA (reference sequence). The CDR3 has 14 residues. This CDR3 reads CSARAQSPSYEQYF. In DNA, the CDR3 is TGCAGTGCTAGGGCTCAGAGCCCCTCCTACGAGCAGTACTTC.

This clonotype appeared many times. DNA of the CDR3: TGCAGTGCTAGAGATTTCCGAGGTGCAACTAATGAAAAACTGTTTTTT. The encoded protein is CSARDFRGATNEKLFF. The J gene is TRBJ1-4, the V gene TRBV20-1, with no clear D. V lost 0 bases, J lost 0 bases, and 11 bases lay in between. Germline lookup yields CDR1 DFQATT and CDR2 SNEGSKA (reference sequence). The CDR3 spans 16 residues.

There are many counts of this clonotype. The junction departs from germline at one end; a sequencing error may be responsible. The chain employs TRBV7-2 and TRBJ2-1, with unresolved D. The CDR3 extends over 15 amino acids. From germline, CDR1 is SGHTA and CDR2 FQGNSA. CDR3 coding DNA: TGTGCCAGCACCTTAACCTACGCCTCCTACAATGAGCAGTTCTTC. This translates into CASTLTYASYNEQFF.

This clonotype was recorded many times. The chain links TRBV24-1 to TRBJ2-5; D unclear. The germline CDR1 and CDR2 sequences are KGHDR and SFDVKD. V lost 4 bases and J lost 3, with 8 bases in between. The CDR3 sequence is 13 residues long. The CDR3 DNA reads as TGTGCCACCAGTGACCCATCAAAAGAGACCCAGTACTTC. It yields the protein CATSDPSKETQYF.

This clonotype came up many times. This chain links TRBV7-6 with TRBJ1-1; 10 bases fit TRBD1. Per germline, CDR1 SGHVS and CDR2 FNYEAQ. Trimming took 4 bases from V and 3 from J; bases not matched to a gene: 2. CDR3 length: 14 residues. CDR3 region: CASSSGTGDTEAFF. In nucleotides, the CDR3 is TGTGCCAGCAGCTCCGGGACAGGGGACACTGAAGCTTTCTTT.

The sample holds many counts of this clonotype. The chain carries TRBV6-2 or TRBV6-3 and TRBJ2-5; TRBD2 might be the D (5 bases). Germline lookup yields CDR1 MNHEY and CDR2 SVGEGT. The CDR3 is 14 amino acids. The V gene lost 2 bases and the J gene lost 5 bases, with 12 bases spanning the gap. CDR3: CASSYGEEGETQYF. CDR3 nucleotide sequence: TGTGCCAGCAGTTACGGGGAAGAGGGTGAGACCCAGTACTTC.

The chain carries TRBV5-5 and TRBJ2-7; possibly TRBD2 for D (6 bases). Deletions cut 3 bases from V and 7 bases from J, with 14 bases between. Germline CDR1 is SGHKS and CDR2 is YYEKEE (reference sequence). The CDR3 runs 13 residues. The CDR3 loop is CASSWPGGREQYF. CDR3 nucleotides: TGTGCCAGCAGCTGGCCCGGAGGGAGGGAGCAGTACTTC. Drawing the rest from reference TRBV5-5 and TRBJ2-7, the complete variable domain is DAGVTQSPTHLIKTRGQQVTLRCSPISGHKSVSWYQQVLGQGPQFIFQYYEKEERGRGNFPDRFSARQFPNYSSELNVNALLLGDSALYLCASSWPGGREQYFGPGTRLTVT.

This clonotype was counted many times. The chain employs TRBV20-1 and TRBJ2-3, with TRBD2 identical over 8 bases. The CDR3 contains 13 residues. CDR1 and CDR2 from the germline V gene are DFQATT and SNEGSKA (reference sequence). The V gene end was trimmed by 6 bases and the J gene end by 0 bases; junction bases not matched to a gene: 2. The CDR3 nucleotides read TGCAGTGCCGGACTAGCAAGCACAGATACGCAGTATTTT. Amino acid sequence: CSAGLASTDTQYF.

The sample holds many counts of this clonotype. The rearrangement joins TRBV9 to TRBJ1-1; D is possibly TRBD1 (5 bases). Trimming took off 0 bases at V and 4 bases at J, with 10 bases between the two ends. CDR3 length: 14 amino acids. Germline V gives CDR1 SGDLS, CDR2 YYNGEE. CDR3 nucleotide sequence: TGTGCCAGCAGCGTAGCGGGGGTTGGCACTGAAGCTTTCTTT. This encodes CASSVAGVGTEAFF.

This clonotype showed up many times. J is TRBJ2-3 and V is TRBV24-1, with D possibly TRBD1 on 5 matching bases. Trimming removed 6 bases from V and 3 bases from J, with 21 bases in between. The CDR3 is 17 amino acids. Looked up from germline, CDR1 is KGHDR and CDR2 is SFDVKD. The CDR3 DNA sequence: TGTGCCACCAGTTCGGGCGCTGGGGCCTCTGTGACAGATACGCAGTATTTT. Translating gives CATSSGAGASVTDTQYF.

This clonotype was seen repeatedly, ten times or more. The chain combines TRBV10-3 with TRBJ2-3; D assignment may be TRBD1 or TRBD2 (5 bases each). The CDR3 is 15 amino acids. The germline gives CDR1 ENHRY, CDR2 SYGVKD. The V gene lost 5 bases and the J gene lost 0 bases, with 12 bases spanning the gap. In nucleotides, the CDR3 is TGTGCCATCAGTACCGGGACGGTTAGCACAGATACGCAGTATTTT. Its protein is CAISTGTVSTDTQYF.

This sequence joins TRBV5-1 and TRBJ1-5, with 8 bases matching TRBD1. Trimming removed 7 bases from V and 0 bases from J; junction bases left unmatched: 15. CDR3 length equals 18 residues. Germline CDR1 and CDR2: SGHRS and YFSETQ. Here the CDR3 reads CASAGTGGEPHSNQPQHF. The CDR3 region has the DNA TGCGCCAGCGCTGGCACAGGGGGGGAGCCCCATAGCAATCAGCCCCAGCATTTT.

This clonotype was observed many times. The V gene is TRBV29-1, the J gene TRBJ1-1; D remains unclear. The length of the CDR3 is 13 residues. The V gene's germline CDR1 is SQVTM and CDR2 ANQGSEA. With 6 bases removed from V and 5 bases from J, the gap between germline ends came to 16 bases. The CDR3 protein is CSVQEGGRTEAFF. Written as DNA, the CDR3 is TGCAGCGTCCAAGAGGGAGGGAGGACTGAAGCTTTCTTT.

This clonotype appeared many times. The chain employs TRBV4-1 and TRBJ2-5; 9 nucleotides match TRBD1. The V gene's germline CDR1 is MGHRA and CDR2 YSYEKL. V shed 2 bases and J 5 bases; nucleotides not matched to a gene: 6. The CDR3 spans 15 residues. CDR3: CASSQSGTGWETQYF. Here the CDR3 DNA reads TGCGCCAGCAGCCAATCCGGGACAGGGTGGGAGACCCAGTACTTC.

This clonotype has at least ten counts. J is TRBJ2-2 and V is TRBV27, with 7 bases lining up with TRBD1. V dropped 7 bases and J dropped 5; count of bases not matched to a gene: 10. CDR1 and CDR2 from the germline V gene are MNHEY and SMNVEV (reference sequence). The CDR3 extends over 15 amino acids. The CDR3 DNA reads as TGTGCCAGCACCCCGGGGACAGTGAAAACCGGGGAGCTGTTTTTT. The encoded protein is CASTPGTVKTGELFF.